The present entry profiles one T cell receptor (beta chain) with its context. Which antigen it targets is not known. At one end the junction does not follow the germline gene, possibly because of a read error. The method behind the library was 5' RACE. The sequencer was an Illumina HiSeq 2500. A second roughly 7 to 11 cycle PCR used a sample-barcoded 5' primer and a J-beta primer mix. A unique molecular identifier was introduced onto each TCR beta cDNA molecule by a template-switch 5' adaptor carrying 12 random nucleotides. At least 2.5 million CDR3-containing paired-end reads were obtained from each sample. The Mint cDNA synthesis kit, primed by a TRBC-specific oligonucleotide, was used to synthesize first-strand cDNA from all RNA. All cDNA was treated with uracil-DNA glycosylase and then went through a first 18-cycle PCR with the universal primers M1SS and BC2_uni_R. Per the authors' processing: Each sample was normalized by randomly selecting 1 million high-quality reads, each carrying a distinct molecular identifier. Instead of being binned into consensus sequences, reads with shared molecular identifiers were discarded. CDR3 identification, clonotype clustering and error correction used MiTCR with a Q25 quality threshold and the strictest error-elimination algorithm. Lower-bound total TCR beta diversity was estimated with a nonparametric unseen species model using Euler transformation. The public reads were run again by TCRdb, first through fastp at Q25 and then through MiXCR, and only productive beta chains were kept. Here each entry gathers all rows of one CDR3 protein and keeps the most common genes and DNA. The V and J calls shown here were made by TCRdb, not taken from the authors' results. The sample profile shows 1.5 million to 2 million distinct CDR3 sequences; 49% of them were found once. The ten largest make up approximately 2% of the sample.

Inclusive of the bounding cysteine and phenylalanine, the CDR3 is 14 residues long. Here the CDR3 DNA is all that survives: 42 bases in frame from base 1. As encoded in the germline V gene (reference sequence), CDR1 is LGHDT while CDR2 is YNNKEL. The donors were roughly 40 Caucasian individuals from Russia, aged roughly 6 to 100 years, who were systemically healthy. Each donor gave approximately 9.3 milliliters of peripheral blood, collected into EDTA-treated Vacutainer tubes. PBMCs were isolated by Ficoll-Paque density-gradient centrifugation, with at least 7 million obtained per sample. Trizol reagent was used to extract total RNA from the PBMCs, yielding at least 6 micrograms per sample. For every donor, flow cytometry on a PBMC aliquot measured the percentage of naive CD45RAhigh/CD27high T cells. The sample comes from a study of blood T cells in healthy people across ages (dated by TCRdb to the mid-2010s). Concerning the study at large: In model experiments, template switching captured roughly one uniquely barcoded TCR beta cDNA molecule for every two T cells. The donors were divided into four age groups: young (average about 15 years), middle-aged (approximately 42), aged (roughly 66) and long-lived (around 87). Donors of different ages were randomly distributed across sequencing lanes to avoid experimental bias. Using the same blood draw, the study looked at two additional independent replicas of 1 million unique cDNA reads for two donors, one aged 18 to 30 and the other aged 80 or older. The study measured age-related changes in TCR beta repertoire diversity using deep sequencing normalized with unique cDNA molecular identifiers. General conclusions and limits of the study: The percentage of naive T cells measured by flow cytometry correlated strongly with observed TCR beta diversity. As age increased, observed TCR beta diversity per million T cells dropped in a roughly linear way, and a significant reduction was already evident by age around 41. Donor CMV infection status was unknown, potentially confounding age-related changes in expanded clonotypes. Conclusive comparison of naive and antigen-experienced compartments was prevented by the profiling of bulk unsorted PBMCs. Estimates of total diversity based on one million sequenced T cells were considered lower bounds and underestimates. Compared with the aged group, the long-lived group had more naive CD4+ T cells, fewer expanded clones and increased TCR diversity, suggesting age selection.

Sequencing used blood. In this chain, TRBV3-1 is recombined with TRBJ2-7, and possibly TRBD1, on 5 matching bases. The source of this sequence is a woman aged 40 to 50 in good health. CDR3 loop: CASTQGQGAREQYF. The DNA sequence is TGTGCCAGCACCCAAGGGCAAGGGGCCCGCGAGCAGTACTTC.